This section outlines one T cell receptor (beta chain) sequence together with its context. This sample was included in a study of CD8 T cells in Susac syndrome. The germline gives CDR1 SGHVS, CDR2 FNYEAQ. The germline V and J ends were trimmed by 1 base and 5 bases, with 6 bases remaining between them. There are 12 residues in the CDR3. An input of roughly 0.5 to 1 ug of RNA was subjected to reverse transcription using random hexamers. TCRdb recomputed calls from the immunoSEQ multiplex PCR reads with MiXCR, one row per CDR3 protein. The sample has 150,000 to 200,000 distinct CDR3 sequences, roughly 94% seen once.

The rearrangement uses TRBV7-6 and TRBJ2-7; D is uncertain. This clonotype was obtained from a human donor in good health. Sequenced: CD4+ T cells from PBMCs. The CDR3 loop is CASSLGPDEQYF. As DNA, the CDR3 is TGTGCCAGCAGCTTAGGTCCCGACGAGCAGTACTTC. Full variable domain (remainder filled in from reference TRBV7-6 and TRBJ2-7): GAGVSQSPRYKVTKRGQDVALRCDPISGHVSLYWYRQALGQGPEFLTYFNYEAQQDKSGLPNDRFSAERPEGSISTLTIQRTEQRDSAMYRCASSLGPDEQYFGPGTRLTVT.